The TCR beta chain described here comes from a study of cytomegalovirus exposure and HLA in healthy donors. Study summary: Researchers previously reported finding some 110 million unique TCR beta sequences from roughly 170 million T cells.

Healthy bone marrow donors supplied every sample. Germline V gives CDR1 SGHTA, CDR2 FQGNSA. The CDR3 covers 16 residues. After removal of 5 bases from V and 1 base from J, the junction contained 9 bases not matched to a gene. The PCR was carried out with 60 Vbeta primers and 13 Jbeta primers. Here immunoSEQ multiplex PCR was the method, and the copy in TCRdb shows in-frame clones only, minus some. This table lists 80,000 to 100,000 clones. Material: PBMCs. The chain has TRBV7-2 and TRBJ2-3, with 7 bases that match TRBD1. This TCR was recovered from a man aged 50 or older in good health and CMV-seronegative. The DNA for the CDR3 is TGTGCCAGCAGCCATACACAGGGGCAAGGCACAGATACGCAGTATTTT. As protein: CASSHTQGQGTDTQYF.